One sample yielded the 12 T cell receptor beta chains listed below, sequenced in a study of blood T cell repertoires in COVID-19. Sequenced by immunoSEQ multiplex PCR; TCRdb stores in-frame clones only, minus some. Among almost 30,000 clones, roughly three quarters were seen once, and the ten largest hold 46%. Source material: peripheral blood. These receptors came from a woman aged 70-85 years with acute or convalescent COVID-19.

This clone has only one observation. V and J are TRBV6-2 or TRBV6-3 and TRBJ2-2, with TRBD2 matching 14 bases. Germline-derived CDR1 and CDR2 are MNHEY and SVGEGT. This CDR3 spans 17 amino acids. J gave up 4 bases and V 4 bases, and 5 bases lay outside the gene matches. The CDR3 sequence is CASSSRLAGGPTGELFF. DNA for the CDR3: TGTGCCAGCAGTTCCCGACTAGCGGGAGGGCCCACCGGGGAGCTGTTTTTT.

The rearrangement joins TRBV5-4 to TRBJ2-2; TRBD2 might be the D (5 bases). CDR1 is SGHNT, CDR2 YYREEE, per germline (reference sequence). Trimming removed 0 bases at V and 3 bases at J, with 12 bases between. This CDR3 comprises 16 residues. CDR3 nucleotides: TGTGCCAGCAGCTTGGGAACTAAGCGGTACACCGGGGAGCTGTTTTTT. This encodes CASSLGTKRYTGELFF.

This clone was picked up a small number of times. The V gene is TRBV6-5, the J gene TRBJ1-6; D not certain. Germline lookup yields CDR1 MNHEY and CDR2 SVGAGI. The CDR3 has 16 amino acids. V was cut by 4 bases and J by 5 bases, with 15 bases left in between. CDR3 loop: CASSLGGQVNNSPLHF. The CDR3 nucleotides are TGTGCCAGCAGTTTGGGAGGGCAGGTCAATAATTCACCCCTCCACTTT.

V usage is TRBV19 and J usage is TRBJ2-7; tentative D call: TRBD2 (6 bases). Trimming left V 3 bases short and J 0 bases short, with 12 bases between. The CDR3 extends over 15 amino acids. The germline V gene has CDR1 LNHDA and CDR2 SQIVND (reference sequence). This CDR3 is CASSMGGTSSYEQYF. DNA for the CDR3: TGTGCCAGTAGTATGGGCGGGACCAGCTCCTACGAGCAGTACTTC.

This sequence joins TRBV7-2 and TRBJ2-1; 7 nucleotides align to TRBD1. The CDR3 sequence is 14 residues long. The V segment lost 2 bases and the J segment 9 bases; nucleotides outside the gene matches: 7. Germline loops: CDR1 SGHTA, CDR2 FQGNSA. In nucleotides, the CDR3 is TGTGCCAGCAGCTTACACAGGGGAAGCGGTGAGCAGTTCTTC. Residues: CASSLHRGSGEQFF.

This clone was observed once. The CDR3 DNA reads as TGTGCCAGCAGCGTGACAGGAGGCACTGAAGCTTTCTTT. Amino acids: CASSVTGGTEAFF. This sequence joins TRBV9 and TRBJ1-1, with D possibly matching TRBD1 (6 bases). The germline gives CDR1 SGDLS, CDR2 YYNGEE. V lost 2 bases, J lost 4 bases, and 9 bases lay in between. The CDR3 extends over 13 amino acids.

The genes are TRBV3-1 (or the pseudogene TRBV3-2) and TRBJ2-4; D is possibly TRBD2 (6 bases). Trimming took off 6 bases at V and 9 bases at J, with 9 bases between the two ends. Germline V gene lookup returns CDR1 LGHDT and CDR2 YNNKEL (reference sequence). The CDR3 length is 11 residues. The CDR3 region is CASRTGGIQYF. In nucleotides, the CDR3 is TGTGCCAGCAGGACCGGGGGCATTCAGTACTTC.

The chain is built from TRBV24-1 and TRBJ1-5, with a tentative D call TRBD1 (6 bases). Germline V gives CDR1 KGHDR, CDR2 SFDVKD. The V end was cut by 4 bases, the J end by 3 bases, with 18 bases between. The CDR3 covers 17 residues. The CDR3 loop is CATSDRSTGLLNQPQHF. DNA of the CDR3: TGTGCCACCAGTGACCGCTCGACAGGCCTTCTCAATCAGCCCCAGCATTTT.

This clone has only one observation. This rearrangement joins TRBV6-2 or TRBV6-3 to TRBJ2-7, with 8 nucleotides matching TRBD1. This CDR3 has 16 amino acids. Germline V gene sequence: CDR1 MNHEY, CDR2 SVGEGT. With V trimmed by 6 bases and J by 3 bases, 13 bases remained unmatched. The CDR3 protein is CASSRLGTGDFYEQYF. CDR3 in DNA: TGTGCCAGCAGCCGACTAGGGACAGGAGATTTCTACGAGCAGTACTTC.

The chain recombines TRBV27 with TRBJ1-3; 9 bases map to TRBD1. CDR1 and CDR2 from the germline V gene are MNHEY and SMNVEV (reference sequence). This CDR3 is 13 amino acids long. The V and J ends lost 5 bases and 9 bases, in that order; junction bases with no gene match: 5. CDR3 DNA: TGTGCCAGCAGTCCGGGGACAGGGCGCACCATATATTTT. Its translation is CASSPGTGRTIYF.

The gene calls are TRBV5-6 and TRBJ2-7, with TRBD1 matching over 9 bases. Germline-derived CDR1 and CDR2 are SGHDT and YYEEEE. The CDR3 consists of 14 residues. With V trimmed by 0 bases and J by 2 bases, 0 bases remained unmatched. The chain's CDR3 is CASSLGTGAYEQYF. The CDR3 nucleotides read TGTGCCAGCAGCTTGGGGACAGGGGCCTACGAGCAGTACTTC.

The chain combines TRBV28 with TRBJ2-5; the match to TRBD2 covers 7 bases. There are 16 residues in the CDR3. The junction had 12 bases not matched to a gene; V was cut back by 2 bases and J by 6 bases. Germline CDR1 reads MDHEN; CDR2 reads SYDVKM. CDR3 residues: CASSLPLSGGGKTQYF. Written as DNA, the CDR3 is TGTGCCAGCAGTTTACCCCTCTCGGGCGGGGGAAAGACCCAGTACTTC.